This TCR beta chain stems from a study of blood T cell repertoires in COVID-19. Looking at the study overall: COVID-19 samples, acute and convalescent, were from the United States, Italy and Spain. T cells, B-cell-depleted T cells, or PBMCs provided the cDNA or gDNA that served as material.

With 4 bases removed from V and 4 bases from J, the gap between germline ends came to 26 bases. The CDR3 is 18 amino acids. In the source study's methods: Amplifying reference gene primers gave estimates of nucleated cell counts. Measured with immunoSEQ multiplex PCR; TCRdb has only the in-frame clones, and not every one. That table supplies the V and J calls and clone size; D and trimming were determined from the DNA. The sample includes approximately 240,000 clones, about 85% of them seen just once. The source material was peripheral blood. The V and J genes are TRBV5-7 and TRBJ1-1, with D uncertain. TRBV5-7 is treated as an ORF (open reading frame) with a function not yet certain. The clonotype comes from a man between 45 and 60 years old who had recovered from COVID-19. The CDR3 sequence is CASSPGGGGNMWSTEAFF. In DNA form, the CDR3 reads TGTGCCAGCAGCCCCGGAGGCGGCGGTAATATGTGGAGCACTGAAGCTTTCTTT.